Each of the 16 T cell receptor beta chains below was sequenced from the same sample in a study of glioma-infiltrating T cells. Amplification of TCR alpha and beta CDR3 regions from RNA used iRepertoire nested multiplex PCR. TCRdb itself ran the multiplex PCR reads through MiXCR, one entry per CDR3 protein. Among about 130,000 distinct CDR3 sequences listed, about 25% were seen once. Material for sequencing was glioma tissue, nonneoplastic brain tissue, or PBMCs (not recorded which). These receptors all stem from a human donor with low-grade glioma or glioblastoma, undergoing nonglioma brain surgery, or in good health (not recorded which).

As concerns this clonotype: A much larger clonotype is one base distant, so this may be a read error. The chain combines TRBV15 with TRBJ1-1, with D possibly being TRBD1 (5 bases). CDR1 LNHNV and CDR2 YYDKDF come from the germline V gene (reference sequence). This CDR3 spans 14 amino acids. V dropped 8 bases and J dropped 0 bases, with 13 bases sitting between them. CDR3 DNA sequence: TGTGCCACCGCCAGGGACTCCATGAACACTGAAGCTTTCTTT. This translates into CATARDSMNTEAFF.

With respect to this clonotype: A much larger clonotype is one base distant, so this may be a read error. For the CDR3, the DNA is TGTGCCAGCAGCTTAGCGCGGGTTAGGGCCACTGAAGCTTTCTTT. Translating gives CASSLARVRATEAFF. This chain connects TRBV7-9 to TRBJ1-1; D ambiguous. Trimming left V 0 bases short and J 4 bases short, with 12 bases between. Per germline, CDR1 SEHNR and CDR2 FQNEAQ (reference sequence). This CDR3 is 15 amino acids long.

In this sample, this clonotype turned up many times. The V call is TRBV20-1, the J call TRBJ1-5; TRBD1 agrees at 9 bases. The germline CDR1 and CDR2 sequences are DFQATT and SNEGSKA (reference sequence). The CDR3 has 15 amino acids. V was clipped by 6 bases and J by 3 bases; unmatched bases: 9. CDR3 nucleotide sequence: TGCAGTGCCCGACGGCGGGACAGGGCCAATCAGCCCCAGCATTTT. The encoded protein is CSARRRDRANQPQHF.

The CDR3 sequence is CSATANYGYTF. CDR3 in DNA: TGCAGTGCTACAGCTAACTATGGCTACACCTTC. The J gene is TRBJ1-2, the V gene TRBV20-1; the D is unclear. The CDR3 consists of 11 residues. Germline CDR1 reads DFQATT; CDR2 reads SNEGSKA (reference sequence). V was shortened by 4 bases and J by 0 bases, with 3 bases between the two germline ends.

CDR3 DNA sequence: TGTGCCAGCAGTTTGCGGTCAGGGGGGGGTCATGGCTACACCTTC. This codes for CASSLRSGGGHGYTF. This chain connects TRBV12-3 or TRBV12-4 to TRBJ1-2, with 7 bases aligning to TRBD1. J was trimmed by 6 bases and V by 3 bases; bases with no gene match: 10. The CDR3 contains 15 residues.

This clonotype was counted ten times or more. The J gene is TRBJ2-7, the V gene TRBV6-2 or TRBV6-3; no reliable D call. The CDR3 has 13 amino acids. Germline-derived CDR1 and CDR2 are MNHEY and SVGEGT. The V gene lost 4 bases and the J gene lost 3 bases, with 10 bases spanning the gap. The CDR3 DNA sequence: TGTGCCAGCAGTTTGACGACTCACTACGAGCAGTACGTC. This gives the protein CASSLTTHYEQYV.

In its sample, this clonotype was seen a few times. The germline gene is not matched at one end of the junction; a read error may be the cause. CDR3 amino acids: CSADSGGAPDSRDTRYF. CDR3 nucleotide sequence: TGCAGTGCTGATAGCGGGGGGGCCCCAGACTCTAGGGATACGCGGTATTTT. The rearrangement uses TRBV20-1 and TRBJ2-3; TRBD2 matches at 11 bases. This CDR3 is 17 amino acids long. Germline V gives CDR1 DFQATT, CDR2 SNEGSKA (reference sequence).

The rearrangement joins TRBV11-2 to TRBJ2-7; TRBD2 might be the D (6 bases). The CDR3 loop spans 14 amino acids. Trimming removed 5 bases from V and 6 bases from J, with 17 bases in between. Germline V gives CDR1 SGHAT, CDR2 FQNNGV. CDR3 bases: TGTGCCAGCAGCCCACCTCGGAGGGTTGCCGAGCAGTACGTC. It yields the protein CASSPPRRVAEQYV.

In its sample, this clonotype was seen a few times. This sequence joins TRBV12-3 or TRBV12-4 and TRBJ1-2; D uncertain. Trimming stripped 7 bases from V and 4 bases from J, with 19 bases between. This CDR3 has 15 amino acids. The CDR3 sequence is CASIKGRGGSYGYTF. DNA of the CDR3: TGTGCCAGCATCAAAGGGCGAGGAGGGAGCTATGGCTACACCTTC.

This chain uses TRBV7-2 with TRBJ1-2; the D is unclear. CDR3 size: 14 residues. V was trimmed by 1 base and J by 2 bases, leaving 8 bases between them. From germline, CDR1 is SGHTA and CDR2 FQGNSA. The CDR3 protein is CASSLDGKNYGYTF. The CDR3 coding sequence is TGTGCCAGCAGCTTAGATGGGAAAAACTATGGCTACACCTTC.

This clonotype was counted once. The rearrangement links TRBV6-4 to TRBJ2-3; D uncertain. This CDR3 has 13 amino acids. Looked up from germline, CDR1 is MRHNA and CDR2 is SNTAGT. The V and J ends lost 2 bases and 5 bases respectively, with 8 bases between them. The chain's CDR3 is CASSDIGLDTQYF. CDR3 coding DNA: TGTGCCAGCAGTGACATAGGGCTAGATACGCAGTATTTT.

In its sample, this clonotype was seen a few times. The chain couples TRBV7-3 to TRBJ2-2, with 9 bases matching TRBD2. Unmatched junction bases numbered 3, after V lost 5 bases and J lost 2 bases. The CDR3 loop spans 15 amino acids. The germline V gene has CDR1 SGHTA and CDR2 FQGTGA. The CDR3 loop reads CASSVAGENTGELFF. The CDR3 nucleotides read TGTGCCAGCAGCGTAGCGGGGGAAAACACCGGGGAGCTGTTTTTT.

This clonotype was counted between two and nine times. The CDR3 DNA sequence: TGTGCCACCAGTCCTCGCCGGGGCTTCGGCGGGGTTAGGGCTTTCTTT. Protein sequence: CATSPRRGFGGVRAFF. The chain employs TRBV15 and TRBJ1-1, with D perhaps TRBD1 (5 bases). Germline V gene data show CDR1 as LNHNV and CDR2 as YYDKDF (reference sequence). The CDR3 is 16 amino acids. Trimming stripped 6 bases from V and 11 bases from J, with 28 bases between.

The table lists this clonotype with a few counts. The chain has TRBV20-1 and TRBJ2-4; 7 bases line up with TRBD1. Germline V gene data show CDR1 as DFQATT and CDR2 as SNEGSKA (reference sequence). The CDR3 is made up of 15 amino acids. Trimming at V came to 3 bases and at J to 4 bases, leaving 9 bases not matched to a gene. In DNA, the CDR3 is TGCAGTGCTAGCATTGCAGGGGGACCGAAAAACATTCAGTACTTC. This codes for CSASIAGGPKNIQYF.

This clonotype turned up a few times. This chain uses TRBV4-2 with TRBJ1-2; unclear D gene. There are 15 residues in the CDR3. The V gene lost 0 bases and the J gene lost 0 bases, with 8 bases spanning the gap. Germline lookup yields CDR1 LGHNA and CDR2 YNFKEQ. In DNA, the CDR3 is TGTGCCAGCAGCCAAGAGGTGGCCACTAACTATGGCTACACCTTC. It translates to CASSQEVATNYGYTF.

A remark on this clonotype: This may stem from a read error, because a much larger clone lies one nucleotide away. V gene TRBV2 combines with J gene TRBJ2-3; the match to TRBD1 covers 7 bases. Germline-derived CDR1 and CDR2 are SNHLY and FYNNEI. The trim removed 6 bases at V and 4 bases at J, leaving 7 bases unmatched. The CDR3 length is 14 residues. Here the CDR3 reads CASRPGQTADTQYF. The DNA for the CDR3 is TGTGCCAGCAGGCCGGGACAGACCGCAGATACGCAGTATTTT.